One sample yielded the 24 T cell receptor beta chains listed below, sequenced in a study of cytomegalovirus exposure and HLA in healthy donors. PCR amplification relied on 60 Vbeta primers (plus 13 Jbeta primers). Clones were sequenced by immunoSEQ multiplex PCR, and TCRdb holds only the in-frame ones, with some missing. The sample has 150,000 to 200,000 clones, over 70% seen once. Sample: PBMCs. Receptor source: a woman aged 30 to 39 in good health and CMV-seronegative.

The CDR3 nucleotides are TGTGCCAGCACGAGCCTCGGACAGTCGGCGGCGCGTCAGTACTTC. Translating it yields CASTSLGQSAARQYF. This chain connects TRBV27 to TRBJ2-7; the D gene is possibly TRBD1 (6 bases). Germline V gene sequence: CDR1 MNHEY, CDR2 SMNVEV (reference sequence). This CDR3 comprises 15 residues. Trimming removed 7 bases from V and 10 bases from J, with 26 bases in between.

This clone was seen only a few times. The J gene is TRBJ2-3, the V gene TRBV6-5; D gene ambiguous. V lost 4 bases and J 0 bases, leaving 8 bases between the germline ends. Germline V gene data show CDR1 as MNHEY and CDR2 as SVGAGI. The CDR3 has 14 residues. CDR3 sequence reads: CASSFGLSTDTQYF. Here the CDR3 DNA reads TGTGCCAGCAGTTTTGGCCTGAGCACAGATACGCAGTATTTT.

The chain employs TRBV4-1 and TRBJ2-1, with 10 bases aligning to TRBD2. This CDR3 is 17 amino acids long. Germline trimming cut 4 bases from V and 7 bases from J; bases unmatched to any gene: 13. CDR1 MGHRA and CDR2 YSYEKL come from the germline V gene. This chain's CDR3 is CASSPLTVAGGGNEQFF. CDR3 in DNA: TGCGCCAGCAGCCCCCTGACGGTAGCGGGGGGAGGTAATGAGCAGTTCTTC.

The sample holds one count of this clone. The CDR3 DNA follows: TGTGCCAGCAGGAACCAGGGACAGGCCCATCCGAACACCGGGGAGCTGTTTTTT. This translates into CASRNQGQAHPNTGELFF. The chain has TRBV7-2 and TRBJ2-2; 8 bases align to TRBD1. From germline, CDR1 is SGHTA and CDR2 FQGNSA. V dropped 6 bases and J dropped 0; count of bases not matched to a gene: 12. This CDR3 has 18 amino acids.

This clone was counted between two and nine times. This chain links TRBV7-3 with TRBJ2-3; a possible D gene is TRBD2 (5 bases). This CDR3 region has 15 residues. Trimming left V 0 bases short and J 0 bases short, with 7 bases between. CDR1 SGHTA and CDR2 FQGTGA come from the germline V gene. The CDR3 is CASSLTPSSTDTQYF. CDR3 sequence (DNA): TGTGCCAGCAGCTTAACGCCTAGCAGCACAGATACGCAGTATTTT.

This chain connects TRBV5-1 to TRBJ2-1, with 13 bases aligning to TRBD2. With 1 base clipped from V and 8 bases from J, the junction kept 9 bases outside the gene matches. CDR1 is SGHRS and CDR2 is YFSETQ in the germline V gene. There are 17 residues in the CDR3. CDR3 DNA: TGCGCCAGCAGCTTGAGCCTCCAAGGACTAGCGGGGGATGAGCAGTTCTTC. Its protein product is CASSLSLQGLAGDEQFF.

V gene TRBV5-1 combines with J gene TRBJ2-1, with a possible D match to TRBD1 (5 bases). The V gene lost 3 bases and the J gene lost 1 base, with 14 bases spanning the gap. The CDR3 loop spans 16 amino acids. Looked up from germline, CDR1 is SGHRS and CDR2 is YFSETQ. The CDR3 is CASSSRVVESYNEQFF. The DNA for the CDR3 is TGCGCCAGCAGCTCCAGGGTGGTGGAATCCTACAATGAGCAGTTCTTC.

This sequence joins TRBV29-1 and TRBJ1-5, with 8 bases that match TRBD1. V dropped 6 bases and J dropped 3; count of bases not matched to a gene: 10. Germline CDR1 SQVTM, CDR2 ANQGSEA. The CDR3 length is 15 residues. Here the CDR3 DNA reads TGCAGCGTCTCCCTTCAGGGGGCCGACAATCAGCCCCAGCATTTT. Translating gives CSVSLQGADNQPQHF.

The rearrangement joins TRBV6-6 to TRBJ1-4, with 8 positions matching TRBD1. The length of the CDR3 is 15 residues. The V and J ends lost 4 bases and 10 bases, in that order; junction bases with no gene match: 11. The V gene's germline CDR1 is MNHNY and CDR2 SVGAGI (reference sequence). CDR3 DNA sequence: TGTGCCAGCAGTTCCTACGGACAGGGAGGAGGAAAACTGTTTTTT. It encodes CASSSYGQGGGKLFF.

Details on this clone: The identical CDR3 is also encoded by other nucleotide sequences in the sample. The chain combines TRBV5-1 with TRBJ2-5; TRBD2 matches 13 bases. Germline trimming cut 0 bases from V and 4 bases from J; bases unmatched to any gene: 3. The CDR3 extends over 16 amino acids. In germline, CDR1 is SGHRS, CDR2 YFSETQ. CDR3 in DNA: TGCGCCAGCAGCTTGGGGACTAGCGGGGGTGCAGAGACCCAGTACTTC. Translating gives CASSLGTSGGAETQYF.

The chain joins TRBV10-3 to TRBJ2-7, with no clear D. The CDR3 sequence is 11 residues long. From germline, CDR1 is ENHRY and CDR2 SYGVKD. Trimming took 0 bases from V and 7 from J, leaving 4 bases between them. CDR3 loop: CAISESEEQYF. The CDR3 DNA follows: TGTGCCATCAGTGAGTCGGAGGAGCAGTACTTC.

With respect to this clone: This specimen includes other DNA sequences encoding the same CDR3. The chain couples TRBV12-5 to TRBJ1-1, with TRBD1 as a possible D gene (5 bases). The CDR3 is 13 residues long. V was shortened by 5 bases and J by 3 bases, with 10 bases between the two germline ends. The germline V gene encodes CDR1 LGHNT and CDR2 FRNRAP. The CDR3 protein is CASGPGHYTEAFF. As DNA, the CDR3 is TGTGCTAGTGGTCCAGGACACTACACTGAAGCTTTCTTT.

The chain has TRBV5-1 and TRBJ1-1, with TRBD1 as a possible D gene (5 bases). CDR3 length: 15 amino acids. Germline V CDR1 and CDR2: SGHRS, YFSETQ. V lost 0 bases and J 5 bases, leaving 14 bases between the germline ends. As DNA, the CDR3 is TGCGCCAGCAGCTTGGTCGCCTGGGGCGAGACTGAAGCTTTCTTT. This gives the protein CASSLVAWGETEAFF.

The chain recombines TRBV30 with TRBJ2-7; tentative D call: TRBD2 (5 bases). Trimming took off 5 bases at V and 0 bases at J, with 5 bases between the two ends. The germline gives CDR1 GTSNPN, CDR2 SVGIG (reference sequence). The CDR3 has 11 residues. For the CDR3, the DNA is TGTGCCTGGGACTACTCCTACGAGCAGTACTTC. The encoded protein is CAWDYSYEQYF.

The rearrangement links TRBV7-9 to TRBJ2-4, with 7 bases lining up with TRBD2. Germline CDR1 SEHNR, CDR2 FQNEAQ (reference sequence). The junction had 5 bases not matched to a gene; V was cut back by 0 bases and J by 6 bases. The CDR3 consists of 15 residues. The CDR3 sequence is CASSLAITGGNIQYF. The CDR3 coding sequence is TGTGCCAGCAGCTTAGCTATTACGGGGGGAAACATTCAGTACTTC.

A word on this clone: Relative to the germline gene, one junction end is altered; a read error may explain this. This chain joins TRBV13 and TRBJ2-3, with 9 bases fitting TRBD2. This CDR3 is built from 16 residues. Germline V CDR1 and CDR2: PRHDT, FYEKMQ (reference sequence). CDR3 amino acids: CASSFATSGSTGTQYF. The CDR3 nucleotides read TGTGCCAGCAGCTTTGCGACTAGCGGCTCCACAGGTACGCAGTATTTT.

The count of this clone is one. The rearrangement joins TRBV19 to TRBJ2-5; maybe TRBD2 (5 bases). Germline lookup yields CDR1 LNHDA and CDR2 SQIVND (reference sequence). Trimming removed 6 bases at V and 5 bases at J, with 10 bases between. CDR3 size: 12 residues. This chain's CDR3 is CASRASSETQYF. Here the CDR3 DNA reads TGTGCCAGTAGGGCTAGCTCGGAGACCCAGTACTTC.

The chain uses TRBV30 and TRBJ2-7; tentative D call: TRBD2 (6 bases). The V gene lost 7 bases and the J gene lost 2 bases, with 18 bases spanning the gap. Germline CDR1 and CDR2: GTSNPN and SVGIG (reference sequence). The CDR3 extends over 14 amino acids. The DNA of the CDR3 is TGTGCCTCCCTAGTCGGGGGAATGGCCTACGAGCAGTACTTC. Its protein product is CASLVGGMAYEQYF. Filled out from reference TRBV30 and TRBJ2-7, the complete variable domain reads SQTIHQWPATLVQPVGSPLSLECTVEGTSNPNLYWYRQAAGRGLQLLFYSVGIGQISSEVPQNLSASRPQDRQFILSSKKLLLSDSGFYLCASLVGGMAYEQYFGPGTRLTVT.

About this clone: One end of the junction varies from germline; a read error may be responsible. The V and J genes are TRBV7-7 and TRBJ2-1; TRBD1 might be the D (6 bases). Germline V lookup: CDR1 SSHAT, CDR2 FNYEAQ (reference sequence). This CDR3 is 16 amino acids long. CDR3 nucleotide sequence: TGTGCTAGCAGCTTAGCGTTACAGGGTGCCTACAATGAGCAGTTCTTC. The encoded protein is CASSLALQGAYNEQFF.

This chain links TRBV15 with TRBJ2-1; D might be TRBD2 (5 bases). The V and J ends lost 8 bases and 6 bases respectively, with 14 bases between them. This CDR3 has 13 amino acids. Germline V lookup: CDR1 LNHNV, CDR2 YYDKDF (reference sequence). The CDR3 bases are TGTGCCACCTCCCGGGGATCGCTCAATGAGCAGTTCTTC. Translation: CATSRGSLNEQFF.

The chain joins TRBV6-4 to TRBJ1-2; D may be TRBD1 (5 bases). V gave up 6 bases and J gave up 8 bases, with 19 bases separating them. CDR1 is MRHNA and CDR2 is SNTAGT in the germline V gene. The CDR3 is 14 residues long. For the CDR3, the DNA is TGTGCCAGCAGCCCAACAAAGGGGCGACGAGGCTACACCTTC. Translating gives CASSPTKGRRGYTF.

CDR3 region: CASSPQAGGPRNEQFF. CDR3 DNA: TGCGCCAGCAGCCCCCAAGCGGGGGGGCCTAGGAATGAGCAGTTCTTC. The rearrangement links TRBV5-1 to TRBJ2-1; 10 nucleotides agree with TRBD2. Germline assignment: CDR1 SGHRS and CDR2 YFSETQ. V trimming: 4 bases; J trimming: 7 bases; junction bases outside the gene matches: 11. CDR3 length equals 16 residues.

The chain couples TRBV2 to TRBJ1-3; 7 nucleotides agree with TRBD1. Losses at the gene ends were 6 bases for V and 0 bases for J; bases not matched to a gene: 5. The CDR3 consists of 15 residues. Per germline, CDR1 SNHLY and CDR2 FYNNEI. In DNA form, the CDR3 reads TGTGCCAGCAGCGCCGACAGGGTCTCTGGAAACACCATATATTTT. Amino acid sequence: CASSADRVSGNTIYF.

For the CDR3, the DNA is TGTGCCAGTAGTTCCAGGGGGAACACTGAAGCTTTCTTT. Its protein is CASSSRGNTEAFF. J is TRBJ1-1 and V is TRBV19; a weak D match, TRBD1 (6 bases). V was pared by 5 bases and J by 1 base, with 8 bases between. The CDR3 has 13 residues. The V gene's germline CDR1 is LNHDA and CDR2 SQIVND (reference sequence).